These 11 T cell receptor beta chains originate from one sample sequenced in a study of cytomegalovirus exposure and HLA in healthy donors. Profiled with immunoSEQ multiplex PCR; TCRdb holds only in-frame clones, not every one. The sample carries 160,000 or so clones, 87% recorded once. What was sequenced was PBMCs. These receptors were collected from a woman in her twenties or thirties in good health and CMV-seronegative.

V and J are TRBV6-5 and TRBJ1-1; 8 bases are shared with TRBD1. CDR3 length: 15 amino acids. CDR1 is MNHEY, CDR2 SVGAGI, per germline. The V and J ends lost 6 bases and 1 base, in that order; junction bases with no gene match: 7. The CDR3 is CASSLGQGENTEAFF. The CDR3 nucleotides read TGTGCCAGCAGCCTCGGACAGGGCGAGAACACTGAAGCTTTCTTT.

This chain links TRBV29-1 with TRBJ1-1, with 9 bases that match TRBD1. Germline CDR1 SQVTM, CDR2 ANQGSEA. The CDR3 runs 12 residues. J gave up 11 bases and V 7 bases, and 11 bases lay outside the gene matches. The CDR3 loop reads CSDGGTGSSAFF. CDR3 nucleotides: TGCAGCGACGGGGGGACAGGGTCATCGGCTTTCTTT.

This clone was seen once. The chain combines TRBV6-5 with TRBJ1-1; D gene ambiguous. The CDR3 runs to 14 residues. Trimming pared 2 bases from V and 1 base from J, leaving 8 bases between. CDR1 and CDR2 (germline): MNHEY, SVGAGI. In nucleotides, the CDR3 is TGTGCCAGCAGTTACAAGGAGGCGAACACTGAAGCTTTCTTT. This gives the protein CASSYKEANTEAFF.

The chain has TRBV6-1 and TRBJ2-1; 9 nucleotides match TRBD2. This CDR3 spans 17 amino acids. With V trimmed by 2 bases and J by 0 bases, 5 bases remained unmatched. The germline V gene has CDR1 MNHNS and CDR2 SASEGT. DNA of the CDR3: TGTGCCAGCAGTGAAAAAGCGGGGGGTATCTCCTACAATGAGCAGTTCTTC. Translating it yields CASSEKAGGISYNEQFF.

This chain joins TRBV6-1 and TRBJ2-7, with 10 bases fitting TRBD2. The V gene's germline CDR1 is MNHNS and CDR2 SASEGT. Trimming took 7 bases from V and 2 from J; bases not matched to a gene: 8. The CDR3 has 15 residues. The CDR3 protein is CASNRAGGETYEQYF. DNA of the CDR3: TGTGCCAGCAACAGAGCGGGGGGGGAAACCTACGAGCAGTACTTC.

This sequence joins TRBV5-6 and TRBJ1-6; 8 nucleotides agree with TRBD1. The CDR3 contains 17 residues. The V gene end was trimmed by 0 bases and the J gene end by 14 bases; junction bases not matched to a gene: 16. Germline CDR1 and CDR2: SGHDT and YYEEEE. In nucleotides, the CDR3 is TGTGCCAGCAGCTTGGCCCGGGGGCAGGGGGCTTCCTTTTCCCTCCACTTT. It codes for CASSLARGQGASFSLHF.

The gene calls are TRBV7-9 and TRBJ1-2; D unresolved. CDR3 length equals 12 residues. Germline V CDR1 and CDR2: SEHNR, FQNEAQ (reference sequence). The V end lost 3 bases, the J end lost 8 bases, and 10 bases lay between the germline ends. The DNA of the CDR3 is TGTGCCAGCAGCTTGTTGACATCGGGCTACACCTTC. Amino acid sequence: CASSLLTSGYTF.

Here the CDR3 DNA reads TGTGCCAGCAGACCGACAAACTATAATTCACCCCTCCACTTT. It specifies CASRPTNYNSPLHF. The V and J genes are TRBV6-5 and TRBJ1-6, with D hard to call. The CDR3 extends over 14 amino acids. Germline CDR1 reads MNHEY; CDR2 reads SVGAGI. Trimming removed 6 bases at V and 3 bases at J, with 9 bases between.

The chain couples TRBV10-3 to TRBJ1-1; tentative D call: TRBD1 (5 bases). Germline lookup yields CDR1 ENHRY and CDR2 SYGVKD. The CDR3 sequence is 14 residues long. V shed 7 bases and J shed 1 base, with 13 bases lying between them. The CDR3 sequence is CAITMGGSNTEAFF. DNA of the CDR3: TGTGCCATCACCATGGGGGGTTCGAACACTGAAGCTTTCTTT.

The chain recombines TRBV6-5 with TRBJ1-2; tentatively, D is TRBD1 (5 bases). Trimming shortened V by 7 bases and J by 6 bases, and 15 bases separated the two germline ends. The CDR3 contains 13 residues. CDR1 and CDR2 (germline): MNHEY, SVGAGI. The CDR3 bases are TGTGCCAGCACCGACCGGGGGGACGATGGCTACACCTTC. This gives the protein CASTDRGDDGYTF.

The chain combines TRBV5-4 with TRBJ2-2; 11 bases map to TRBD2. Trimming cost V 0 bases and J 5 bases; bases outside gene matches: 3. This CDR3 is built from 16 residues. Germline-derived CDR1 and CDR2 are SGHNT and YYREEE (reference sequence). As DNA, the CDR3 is TGTGCCAGCAGCTTGGGACTAGCGGGGAAGACCGGGGAGCTGTTTTTT. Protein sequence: CASSLGLAGKTGELFF. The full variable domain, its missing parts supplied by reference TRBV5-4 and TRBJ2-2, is ETGVTQSPTHLIKTRGQQVTLRCSSQSGHNTVSWYQQALGQGPQFIFQYYREEENGRGNFPPRFSGLQFPNYSSELNVNALELDDSALYLCASSLGLAGKTGELFFGEGSRLTVL.